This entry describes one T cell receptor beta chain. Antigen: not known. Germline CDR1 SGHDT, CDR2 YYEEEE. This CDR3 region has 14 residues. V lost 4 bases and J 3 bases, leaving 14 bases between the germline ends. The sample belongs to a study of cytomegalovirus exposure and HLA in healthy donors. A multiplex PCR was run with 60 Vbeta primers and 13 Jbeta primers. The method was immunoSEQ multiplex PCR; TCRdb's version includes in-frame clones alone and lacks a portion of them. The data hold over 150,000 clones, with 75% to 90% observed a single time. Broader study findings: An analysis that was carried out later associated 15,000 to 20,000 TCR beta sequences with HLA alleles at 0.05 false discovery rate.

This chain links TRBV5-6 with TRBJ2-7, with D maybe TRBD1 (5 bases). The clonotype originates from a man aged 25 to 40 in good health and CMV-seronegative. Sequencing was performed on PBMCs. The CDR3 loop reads CASSVDRGFYEQYF. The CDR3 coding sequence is TGTGCCAGCAGCGTAGACAGAGGTTTCTACGAGCAGTACTTC.